What follows describes a single T cell receptor beta chain. Its antigen remains unknown. The entry originates in a study of response to subunit inactivated influenza vaccine. The study's findings and limits: The authors put forward the suggestion that each seasonal influenza vaccination may bring in only a limited number of new T cells.

V dropped 5 bases and J dropped 1; count of bases not matched to a gene: 6. The CDR3 length is 16 residues. The V gene's germline CDR1 is LGHDT and CDR2 YNNKEL (reference sequence). TCRdb passed the RT-PCR reads through MiXCR, listing each CDR3 protein once. This sample has approximately 480,000 distinct CDR3 sequences, with 9.5% to 13% found just once. This clonotype was sampled from a middle-aged man who received an inactivated influenza vaccine. The source material was PBMCs from blood, sampled roughly 45 days after vaccination. The chain links TRBV3-1 to TRBJ2-5, with TRBD2 matching over 11 bases. The CDR3 is CASSSRLAGSQETQYF. CDR3 nucleotides: TGTGCCAGCAGCTCAAGACTAGCGGGGAGCCAAGAGACCCAGTACTTC.